These 12 T cell receptor beta chains originate from one sample sequenced in a study of CD8+CD57+ T cells in acquired aplastic anemia. According to the study, genomic DNA was the template for TCR beta VDJ and CDR3 profiling. TCRdb reanalysed the reads using MiXCR and keeps one entry per CDR3 protein. The sample holds about 180,000 distinct CDR3 sequences, approximately 48% seen once. Those patients picked for sequencing had displayed CD8+CD57+ cell expansion on flow cytometry. The sample was sorted CD4+, CD8+, or CD8+CD57+ T cells (not recorded which) from PBMCs. The receptors here all came from a human donor with aplastic anemia.

This clonotype has a count of ten or more. The V gene is TRBV19, the J gene TRBJ2-3, with 11 bases aligning to TRBD2. CDR3 length: 15 amino acids. CDR1 and CDR2 from the germline V gene are LNHDA and SQIVND (reference sequence). Trimming cost V 5 bases and J 4 bases; bases outside gene matches: 5. CDR3 region: CASSGVAGGADTQYF. In DNA, the CDR3 is TGTGCCAGTAGTGGAGTAGCGGGGGGGGCAGATACGCAGTATTTT.

This rearrangement joins TRBV9 to TRBJ2-5; 12 nucleotides agree with TRBD1. V lost 0 bases and J lost 6; bases outside the gene matches: 6. This CDR3 spans 16 amino acids. From germline, CDR1 is SGDLS and CDR2 YYNGEE. CDR3 protein: CASSVVGTGGTKTQYF. The CDR3 DNA reads as TGTGCCAGCAGCGTAGTCGGGACAGGGGGCACGAAGACCCAGTACTTC.

This clonotype was detected only once. This CDR3 reads CAISGKPGGGTEAFF. The DNA for the CDR3 is TGTGCCATCAGTGGGAAACCGGGGGGCGGCACTGAAGCTTTCTTT. The V and J genes are TRBV10-3 and TRBJ1-1; a possible D gene is TRBD1 (6 bases). Trimming removed 4 bases at V and 4 bases at J, with 16 bases between. The CDR3 sequence is 15 residues long. Germline CDR1 reads ENHRY; CDR2 reads SYGVKD.

V is TRBV20-1 and J is TRBJ2-1; 11 bases are shared with TRBD2. V lost 1 base and J lost 8; bases outside the gene matches: 10. The germline V gene encodes CDR1 DFQATT and CDR2 SNEGSKA (reference sequence). The length of the CDR3 is 16 residues. This CDR3 reads CSARGGKGLAGDEQFF. As DNA, the CDR3 is TGCAGTGCTAGAGGAGGGAAAGGACTAGCGGGCGATGAGCAGTTCTTC.

This clonotype has at least ten counts. The chain couples TRBV12-3 or TRBV12-4 to TRBJ2-5; 8 bases agree with TRBD1. After removal of 4 bases from V and 4 bases from J, the junction contained 11 bases not matched to a gene. CDR3 length equals 16 residues. The CDR3 loop is CASSWGRQGAGETQYF. As DNA, the CDR3 is TGTGCCAGCAGTTGGGGCAGGCAGGGGGCCGGAGAGACCCAGTACTTC.

In its sample, this clonotype was seen many times. The chain uses TRBV5-1 and TRBJ2-7; D remains ambiguous. CDR1 SGHRS and CDR2 YFSETQ come from the germline V gene. The CDR3 runs to 14 residues. The V end was cut by 0 bases, the J end by 2 bases, with 9 bases between. Here the CDR3 reads CASSLAPATYEQYF. CDR3 in DNA: TGCGCCAGCAGCTTGGCGCCAGCTACCTACGAGCAGTACTTC.

The rearrangement uses TRBV7-2 and TRBJ2-5; 7 bases are a match to TRBD1. The CDR3 extends over 14 amino acids. V trimming: 2 bases; J trimming: 3 bases; junction bases outside the gene matches: 3. The germline V gene encodes CDR1 SGHTA and CDR2 FQGNSA. CDR3 loop: CASSLSDRKETQYF. CDR3 sequence (DNA): TGTGCCAGCAGCTTATCGGACAGGAAAGAGACCCAGTACTTC.

The chain employs TRBV24-1 and TRBJ2-2; tentatively, D is TRBD1 (5 bases). Trimming took off 4 bases at V and 7 bases at J, with 18 bases between the two ends. Germline CDR1 KGHDR, CDR2 SFDVKD. This CDR3 has 16 amino acids. CDR3 protein: CATSDPDTFFSGELFF. CDR3 DNA: TGTGCCACCAGTGACCCGGACACCTTTTTCAGCGGGGAGCTGTTTTTT.

This clonotype came up a few times. The chain uses TRBV25-1 and TRBJ2-5, with D possibly called TRBD1 or TRBD2 (5 bases each). This CDR3 spans 15 amino acids. Germline values: CDR1 MGHDK, CDR2 SYGVNS. Trimming pared 6 bases from V and 3 bases from J, leaving 17 bases between. CDR3 sequence reads: CASRSFLGVEETQYF. The CDR3 bases are TGTGCCAGCAGGTCCTTCCTGGGGGTAGAAGAGACCCAGTACTTC.

As for this clonotype: The junction differs from germline at one of its ends, possibly a read error. This chain uses TRBV10-1 with TRBJ1-1, with a possible D match to TRBD1 (5 bases). CDR1 WNHNN and CDR2 SYGVQD come from the germline V gene (reference sequence). This CDR3 is 15 amino acids long. The CDR3 loop is CASSVGPGIGTGAFF. The CDR3 coding sequence is TGCGCCAGCAGTGTGGGCCCAGGGATAGGCACTGGAGCTTTCTTT.

The chain is built from TRBV9 and TRBJ2-2, with 10 positions matching TRBD2. Germline V gene data show CDR1 as SGDLS and CDR2 as YYNGEE. CDR3 length: 15 residues. The V gene end was trimmed by 3 bases and the J gene end by 4 bases; junction bases not matched to a gene: 3. The CDR3 here is CASSARLAGTGELFF. CDR3 nucleotides: TGTGCCAGCAGCGCCAGACTAGCGGGCACCGGGGAGCTGTTTTTT.

This chain links TRBV24-1 with TRBJ2-1, with D possibly being TRBD1 (6 bases). CDR1 and CDR2 from the germline V gene are KGHDR and SFDVKD. CDR3 length equals 12 residues. Trimming took off 6 bases at V and 7 bases at J, with 9 bases between the two ends. The CDR3 DNA follows: TGTGCCACCAGTCGTACAGGGAATGAGCAGTTCTTC. The encoded protein is CATSRTGNEQFF.